This T cell receptor (beta chain) was obtained from a study of long-term antiretroviral therapy in people with HIV (dated by TCRdb to 2021 to 2024). Some background on the complete study: The earliest samples were collected approximately a decade before the 2015 WHO recommendation for immediate ART, a period when ART was typically delayed until CD4 counts fell. About 40% of the 30 participants with HIV were female. No cross-contamination during QIAcube processing turned up in test extractions that ran a monoclonal T-cell line alongside around 34 polyclonal samples. Whether ART initiation and durable HIV suppression were associated with changes in peripheral blood TRB repertoire composition and diversity was tested in a retrospective serial study. The cohort contributed fewer than 200 cryopreserved PBMC samples from 30 to 35 adults with confirmed HIV infection, collected serially over a mean of approximately six years (range 1-12).

To be included, a participant needed at least one PBMC sample from before ART initiation plus at least two post-ART samples. Every participant with HIV received treatment in the United States of America. Before DNA extraction, cryopreserved samples containing about 0.9-10 million PBMC were thawed and washed. At the time of the earliest PBMC sample, participants with HIV were aged between roughly 20 and 55 years. Each participant contributed PBMC samples from 1-4 timepoints before ART initiation and 2-8 timepoints after ART initiation, with a median of 7 samples. For every participant, serial HIV viral load, CD4+ T-cell count, ART history and demographic data were obtained. A Qiagen kit on a QIAcube was used to extract genomic DNA from unsorted PBMC, with samples processed in batches of 12. Summary of the overall study and its limitations: Inferences about post-ART repertoire changes were limited because no data were available on ART adherence, viral resistance or therapy changes. Because pre-ART samples had limited cell numbers, profiling was done on unsorted PBMC rather than on sorted CD4+ and CD8+ T cells. Narrower CDR3 length ranges were observed in HIV repertoires than in controls, and an antigen-experienced repertoire with only a slight naive shift after ART was suggested by the network structure. The samples span the years 2004 to 2017, and the ART regimens used at that time may not be as effective as current regimens. At every time point, the repertoire was dominated by expanded TRB clones first identified before ART initiation, although this dominance fluctuated and, in many PLHIV, declined after ART. A significant increase in TRB diversity was found to be associated with ART initiation, although TRB diversity was observed to remain significantly below that of transplant donor controls even after long-term ART. Limited PBMC availability meant only the TCR beta chain was sequenced, without alpha chain pairing.

As concerns this clone: It has no known antigen specificity. An end of the junction differs from the germline gene, which may be a read error.

CDR1 and CDR2 (LNHDA, SQIVND) derive from the germline V gene (reference sequence). The cysteine opens and the phenylalanine closes a CDR3 of 11 amino acids. The only DNA kept is the CDR3, 33 bases in frame from the first base. The immunoSEQ hsTCRB v3.0 assay was used at survey level resolution to sequence the TRB variable region. TRB sequencing targeted a depth of about 40,000-50,000 T-cell genomes per sample. Pooled TRB libraries were sequenced on an Illumina MiSeq with a v3 150-cycle kit. In the paper's pipeline: Repertoire analysis was run in R within a reproducible Nextflow workflow that covered QC, data transformation and analysis. LymphoSeq2, an R package for exploring AIRR-Seq data, was used to implement custom analyses. A few samples that produced fewer than 5000 total TRB sequences were removed, so some 190 HIV repertoires were analyzed. Among the roughly 190 retained HIV repertoires, 55 to 65 were collected before ART initiation and 120 to 140 were collected after ART initiation. Repertoires were downsampled to 5000 TRB nucleotide sequences, and summary statistics were averaged over 100 downsampling iterations. TRB sequences were retained for analysis only if CDR3 regions of at least seven amino acids were present. Diversity was assessed using a clonality score derived from Shannon entropy and using the Gini coefficient. Repertoire networks linked the top 5000 CDR3 amino acid sequences whenever two sequences differed by an edit distance of one. GLIPH2 predicted antigen specificity groups and MHC restriction for TRB CDR3 amino acid sequences. Known CMV, EBV, HIV or tissue antigen associations were flagged by matching CDR3 amino acid sequences against VDJdb and McPAS-TCR. Pre-ART, post-ART and control groups were compared with Wilcoxon signed-rank tests and Holm-Bonferroni correction. Drawn from immuneACCESS, this table holds only the in-frame rearrangements with V and J called that TCRdb kept. Clones are partly lost; checked studies trace under half to an unresolved V gene and leave the rest unexplained. That table furnishes V, J and clone size, whereas the DNA furnished D and trimming. Here the sample has some 17,000 clones; over 60% occur a single time. Together, the top ten hold roughly 15% of the sample.

The rearranged segments are TRBV19 and TRBJ1-1; the D gene identity is not certain. Here the sequenced sample was unsorted PBMCs, taken around 2.5 years before starting antiretroviral therapy. The sequence came from a woman between 50 and 59 years old with HIV. The CDR3 region reads CASSLDTEAFF. In nucleotides, the sequence is TGTGCCAGTAGTTTAGACACTGAAGCTTTCTTT.